The 4 T cell receptor beta chains below all came from one sample that was sequenced in a study of shared clonotypes between healthy human individuals. Here immunoSEQ multiplex PCR was the method, and the copy in TCRdb shows in-frame clones only, minus some. Here the sample spans over a million clones, approximately 70% being singletons. Sequencing was carried out using memory CD4+ T cells sorted from blood. Subset given: CD45RA-negative fraction. Receptors originate from a man younger than 35 in good health.

This clone was found once. The V and J genes are TRBV29-1 and TRBJ2-4; TRBD1 agrees at 9 bases. CDR1 and CDR2 (germline): SQVTM, ANQGSEA. This CDR3 is built from 14 residues. V gave up 7 bases and J gave up 2 bases; unmatched junction bases: 6. This CDR3 is CSGSQGATKNIQYF. CDR3 bases: TGCAGCGGCTCACAGGGGGCGACCAAAAACATTCAGTACTTC.

This clone was picked up one time. The chain combines TRBV2 with TRBJ2-7, with unresolved D. The V gene's germline CDR1 is SNHLY and CDR2 FYNNEI. The CDR3 contains 18 residues. The V end lost 2 bases, the J end lost 1 base, and 21 bases lay between the germline ends. CDR3 sequence reads: CASSEFLGFGPISYEQYF. The CDR3 coding sequence is TGTGCCAGCAGTGAATTTCTAGGTTTCGGGCCGATTTCCTACGAGCAGTACTTC.

This clone was observed once. For the CDR3, the DNA is TGTGCCAGCACCATGGACAGGAACCTCTACGAGCAGTACTTC. Protein product: CASTMDRNLYEQYF. The chain is built from TRBV6-6 and TRBJ2-7; TRBD1 matches at 7 bases. Per germline, CDR1 MNHNY and CDR2 SVGAGI (reference sequence). The length of the CDR3 is 14 residues. The ends lost 7 bases at V and 3 bases at J; junction bases unmatched: 9.

As regards this clone: This sample includes further DNA sequences coding for the same CDR3. V is TRBV5-1 and J is TRBJ2-7; possibly TRBD2 for D (5 bases). Between the trimmed V and J ends, which lost 0 bases and 1 base, there was a span of 11 bases. The CDR3 totals 15 residues. Germline CDR1 SGHRS, CDR2 YFSETQ. The CDR3 region has the DNA TGCGCCAGCAGCTTGGGTGGAGGAAAATCCTACGAGCAGTACTTC. It yields the protein CASSLGGGKSYEQYF.